The T cell receptor (beta chain) described here comes from a study of spatial heterogeneity in lung cancer. Looking at the study overall: Sequencing of follow-up PBMC samples took place when they were available, at a median of around two years after resection. Sequences of the beta chain were consistently detected in greater numbers than alpha-chain sequences.

CDR3 length equals 14 residues. The germline V gene encodes CDR1 SQVTM and CDR2 ANQGSEA. Trimming stripped 0 bases from V and 2 bases from J, with 10 bases between. Via MiXCR, TCRdb re-called the 5' RACE reads, giving one row per CDR3 protein. The data show roughly 120,000 distinct CDR3 sequences, with 9.5% to 15% seen just once and roughly 15% held by the top ten. Findings and caveats of the study: Follow-up blood showed ubiquitous expanded tumor TCRs less than blood at resection did.

Time point in this sample: blood at routine non-recurrence follow-up after resection. Whole RNA was taken from tumor, nontumor lung or frozen PBMC; it was then sequenced unsorted. The sample holds many counts of this clonotype. No antigen is known for it. This receptor was taken from a male donor with early-stage non-small cell lung cancer. The sample was PBMCs, taken at follow-up. This rearrangement joins TRBV29-1 to TRBJ1-2; possible D gene TRBD1, 5 bases. The CDR3 loop is CSVEELEGNYGYTF. The CDR3, as DNA: TGCAGCGTTGAAGAACTAGAGGGGAACTATGGCTACACCTTC.